The 21 T cell receptor beta chains below all came from one sample that was sequenced in a study of post-analysis software for immune sequencing data. Unique molecular identifiers featured in each of the TCR beta cDNA libraries. TCRdb used MiXCR to reprocess the PCR reads, holding one entry per CDR3 protein. The table includes under 650,000 distinct CDR3 sequences, about 44% detected once. Study outcomes and limitations: In patients, TRBV5-6, TRBV5-1 and TRBV20-1 belonged to five TRBV segments found more frequently than in controls.

These receptors' targets are unknown. Sample: blood. These receptors originate from a girl aged 10 to 17 with multiple sclerosis.

Regarding this clonotype: Mismatch with germline at one junction end may stem from a read error. The chain couples TRBV29-1 to TRBJ1-1; D call uncertain. The CDR3 extends over 12 amino acids. CDR1 is SQVTM, CDR2 ANQGSEA, per germline. CDR3 DNA sequence: TGCAGCGTTGCCAATCGGAACACTGAGGCTTTCTTT. It is translated as CSVANRNTEAFF.

This clonotype was counted a few times. This rearrangement joins TRBV20-1 to TRBJ2-3; 8 bases line up with TRBD1. The V segment lost 6 bases and the J segment 6 bases; nucleotides outside the gene matches: 8. Germline V gene data show CDR1 as DFQATT and CDR2 as SNEGSKA (reference sequence). The CDR3 totals 13 residues. In DNA form, the CDR3 reads TGCAGTGCCGCGGACAGGGCACGGGATACGCAGTATTTT. It specifies CSAADRARDTQYF.

This CDR3 reads CSARRRGYYGYTF. CDR3 sequence (DNA): TGCAGTGCTAGACGGCGGGGGTACTATGGCTACACCTTC. The rearrangement joins TRBV20-1 to TRBJ1-2; D may be TRBD1 (5 bases). The CDR3 is 13 amino acids. Germline V gives CDR1 DFQATT, CDR2 SNEGSKA (reference sequence). V was clipped by 2 bases and J by 3 bases, with 10 bases between them.

The V and J genes are TRBV20-1 and TRBJ2-7; D might be TRBD2 (6 bases). Germline CDR1 is DFQATT and CDR2 is SNEGSKA (reference sequence). The CDR3 has 14 amino acids. V dropped 5 bases and J dropped 3 bases, with 17 bases sitting between them. In DNA form, the CDR3 reads TGCAGTGCTGGAGCGCCGGGACTTAACTACGAGCAGTACTTC. Residues: CSAGAPGLNYEQYF.

The chain has TRBV12-3 or TRBV12-4 and TRBJ2-7, with D perhaps given as TRBD1 or TRBD2 (7 bases each). The length of the CDR3 is 21 residues. V dropped 6 bases and J dropped 0 bases, with 33 bases sitting between them. The chain's CDR3 is CASSRHQGGGRTAYSSYEQYF. The CDR3 nucleotides are TGTGCCAGCAGCCGCCACCAGGGGGGGGGACGGACAGCTTATAGCTCCTACGAGCAGTACTTC.

This clonotype has more than one count but fewer than ten. The J gene is TRBJ1-2, the V gene TRBV6-5, with TRBD1 matching 7 bases. In germline, CDR1 is MNHEY, CDR2 SVGAGI. The V segment lost 6 bases and the J segment 7 bases; nucleotides outside the gene matches: 8. The CDR3 contains 13 residues. Here the CDR3 reads CASSFTGAGGYTF. The CDR3 bases are TGTGCCAGCAGCTTCACAGGGGCCGGTGGCTACACCTTC.

This clonotype has just one count. The rearrangement links TRBV11-2 to TRBJ2-7; D is perhaps TRBD2 (6 bases). V was clipped by 3 bases and J by 1 base, with 13 bases between them. This CDR3 region has 15 residues. The germline V gene encodes CDR1 SGHAT and CDR2 FQNNGV. The DNA of the CDR3 is TGTGCCAGCAGCTTCTACCGGGACTTTTCCTACGAGCAGTACTTC. Protein sequence: CASSFYRDFSYEQYF.

This clonotype was seen more than once but under ten times. This chain links TRBV6-5 with TRBJ2-7; TRBD1 or TRBD2 may be the D gene (6 bases each). From germline, CDR1 is MNHEY and CDR2 SVGAGI. V lost 6 bases to trimming and J lost 2 bases, with 14 bases between them. The CDR3 runs 14 residues. The CDR3: CASSLRGVTYEQYF. The CDR3 bases are TGTGCCAGCAGCCTAAGGGGGGTCACCTACGAGCAGTACTTC.

This clonotype was counted only a few times. The CDR3 DNA reads as TGCGCCAGCAGCTTGGGGCCGGGTCAGCCCCAGCATTTT. Its translation: CASSLGPGQPQHF. The chain joins TRBV5-1 to TRBJ1-5; D not certain. Looked up from germline, CDR1 is SGHRS and CDR2 is YFSETQ. The CDR3 has 13 amino acids. Between the trimmed V and J ends, which lost 0 bases and 6 bases, there was a span of 7 bases.

The chain has TRBV4-2 and TRBJ1-2, with TRBD1 as a possible D gene (6 bases). In germline, CDR1 is LGHNA, CDR2 YNFKEQ. CDR3 size: 15 residues. The V end was cut by 0 bases, the J end by 4 bases, with 12 bases between. CDR3: CASSQEGGGFYGYTF. The CDR3 DNA is TGTGCCAGCAGCCAAGAGGGAGGGGGATTCTATGGCTACACCTTC.

A few counts support this clonotype. The chain has TRBV6-7 and TRBJ2-7; 9 positions match TRBD1. With the DNA end fitting TRBJ2-5 better, the J assignment may be wrong. TRBV6-7 belongs to the ORF category, with a function that is uncertain. The CDR3 spans 18 residues. The CDR3 loop is CASSYSATEGTGKETQYF. The CDR3 DNA follows: TGTGCCAGCAGTTACTCCGCCACGGAGGGGACAGGGAAAGAGACCCAGTACTTC.

This clonotype appeared a few times. V gene TRBV10-3 combines with J gene TRBJ2-4; possibly TRBD1 or TRBD2 for D (5 bases each). CDR3 length: 17 amino acids. V lost 0 bases and J lost 7, with 19 bases in between. Germline V gives CDR1 ENHRY, CDR2 SYGVKD. The CDR3 reads CAISESGDRRTWNIQYF. The CDR3 nucleotides are TGTGCCATCAGTGAGTCTGGGGACCGCCGAACGTGGAACATTCAGTACTTC.

This clonotype was recorded a few times. This chain connects TRBV3-1 to TRBJ2-5; the D gene is possibly TRBD2 (5 bases). The assigned J gene may be wrong: the sequence end matches TRBJ2-7 better. Germline V lookup: CDR1 LGHDT, CDR2 YNNKEL (reference sequence). The length of the CDR3 is 15 residues. This CDR3 is CASSQVAGVSYEQYF. CDR3 bases: TGTGCCAGCAGCCAAGTCGCCGGGGTTAGCTACGAGCAGTACTTC.

This chain joins TRBV5-1 and TRBJ1-4; D ambiguous. This CDR3 is 16 amino acids long. Germline V gene lookup returns CDR1 SGHRS and CDR2 YFSETQ. V lost 4 bases and J lost 7, with 20 bases in between. The CDR3: CASSLGHREGIEKLFF. The DNA for the CDR3 is TGCGCCAGCAGCCTTGGCCATAGGGAAGGAATTGAAAAACTGTTTTTT.

The rearrangement uses TRBV7-3 and TRBJ2-3; 8 positions match TRBD1. The J segment lost 3 bases and the V segment lost 5 bases, leaving 13 bases of the junction unmatched. Germline CDR1 SGHTA, CDR2 FQGTGA. The CDR3 is 17 amino acids. CDR3 sequence: CASSPLPSGQGTDTQYF. The CDR3, as DNA: TGTGCCAGCAGCCCCCTCCCCTCAGGACAGGGAACAGATACGCAGTATTTT.

This clonotype was counted only a few times. The genes are TRBV7-9 and TRBJ2-3; 10 nucleotides line up with TRBD2. Germline CDR1 reads SEHNR; CDR2 reads FQNEAQ (reference sequence). The CDR3 is made up of 16 amino acids. The ends lost 4 bases at V and 3 bases at J; junction bases unmatched: 7. The CDR3 reads CASSSPLAGVTDTQYF. The CDR3 coding sequence is TGTGCCAGCAGCTCACCCCTAGCGGGAGTGACAGATACGCAGTATTTT.

The chain recombines TRBV7-2 with TRBJ2-1; D remains unclear. V was clipped by 1 base and J by 8 bases, with 9 bases between them. Germline V gene data show CDR1 as SGHTA and CDR2 as FQGNSA. The CDR3 length is 13 residues. CDR3 loop: CASSLGKGHEQFF. The CDR3 DNA reads as TGTGCCAGCAGCTTAGGGAAGGGCCATGAGCAGTTCTTC.

This clonotype was detected only a few times. This chain links TRBV7-9 with TRBJ2-5, with TRBD2 identical over 8 bases. Per germline, CDR1 SEHNR and CDR2 FQNEAQ (reference sequence). The V segment lost 3 bases and the J segment 1 base; nucleotides outside the gene matches: 4. This CDR3 has 15 amino acids. The CDR3 nucleotides are TGTGCCAGCAGCTTTAGCGGGATCCGCCAAGAGACCCAGTACTTC. It encodes CASSFSGIRQETQYF.

This clonotype was detected a few times. The V gene is TRBV10-3, the J gene TRBJ2-2; no clear D gene. This CDR3 is built from 14 residues. V shed 0 bases and J shed 6 bases, with 8 bases lying between them. The V gene's germline CDR1 is ENHRY and CDR2 SYGVKD. The CDR3: CAISESEVAGELFF. DNA of the CDR3: TGTGCCATCAGTGAGTCGGAAGTAGCCGGGGAGCTGTTTTTT.

The J gene is TRBJ1-2, the V gene TRBV2; D not certain. V lost 7 bases, J lost 5 bases, and 17 bases lay in between. The CDR3 contains 14 residues. Germline V lookup: CDR1 SNHLY, CDR2 FYNNEI. The CDR3 spells CASTSRSASYGYTF. The CDR3 bases are TGTGCCAGCACAAGTCGGAGCGCCTCTTATGGCTACACCTTC.

The table lists this clonotype with a few counts. This rearrangement joins TRBV6-5 to TRBJ1-2; no definite D call. Germline CDR1 and CDR2: MNHEY and SVGAGI. Trimming left V 6 bases short and J 12 bases short, with 23 bases between. The CDR3 is 14 amino acids. CDR3 nucleotides: TGTGCCAGCAGGACCCTTAATGGGTTTAAGAGAAACACCTTC. Its protein product is CASRTLNGFKRNTF.